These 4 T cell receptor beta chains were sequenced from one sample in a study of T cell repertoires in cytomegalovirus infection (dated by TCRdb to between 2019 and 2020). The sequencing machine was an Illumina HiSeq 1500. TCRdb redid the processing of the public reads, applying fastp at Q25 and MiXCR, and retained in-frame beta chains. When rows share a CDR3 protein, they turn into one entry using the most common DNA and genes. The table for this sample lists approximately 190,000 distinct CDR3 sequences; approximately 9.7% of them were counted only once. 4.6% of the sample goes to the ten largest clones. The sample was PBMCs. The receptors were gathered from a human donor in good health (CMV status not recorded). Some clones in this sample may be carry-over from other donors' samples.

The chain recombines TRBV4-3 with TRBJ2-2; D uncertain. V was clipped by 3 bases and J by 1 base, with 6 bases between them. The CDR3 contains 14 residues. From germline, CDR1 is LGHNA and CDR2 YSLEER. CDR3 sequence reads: CASSHLLNTGELFF. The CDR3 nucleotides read TGCGCCAGCAGCCACTTACTGAACACCGGGGAGCTGTTTTTT.

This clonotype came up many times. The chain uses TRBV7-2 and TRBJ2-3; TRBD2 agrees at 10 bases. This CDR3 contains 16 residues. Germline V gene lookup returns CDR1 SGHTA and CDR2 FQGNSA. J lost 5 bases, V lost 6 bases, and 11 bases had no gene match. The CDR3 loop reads CASSKASGSGEDTQYF. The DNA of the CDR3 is TGTGCCAGCAGTAAGGCTAGCGGGAGTGGGGAAGATACGCAGTATTTT.

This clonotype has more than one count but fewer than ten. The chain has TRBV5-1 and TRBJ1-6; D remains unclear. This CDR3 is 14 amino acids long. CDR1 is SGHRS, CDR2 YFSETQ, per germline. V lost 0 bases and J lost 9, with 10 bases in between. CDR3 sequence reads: CASSLGGSSSPLHF. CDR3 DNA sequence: TGCGCCAGCAGCTTGGGGGGTAGTAGTTCACCCCTCCACTTT.

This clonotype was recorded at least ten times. CDR3 bases: TGTGCCAGCAGTTCCAGGACAGACTATGGCTACACCTTC. Encoded protein: CASSSRTDYGYTF. V gene TRBV28 combines with J gene TRBJ1-2; D possibly corresponds to TRBD1 (6 bases). Trimming shortened V by 4 bases and J by 3 bases, and 9 bases separated the two germline ends. Per the germline V gene, CDR1 is MDHEN and CDR2 is SYDVKM. This CDR3 contains 13 residues.